The 13 T cell receptor beta chains below come from one sample, sequenced in a study of T cell responses to AZD1222 COVID-19 vaccine (TCRdb year 2021). Libraries were built with the immunoSEQ multiplex PCR assay. Not all clones reach the TCRdb copy of this immuneACCESS table, which keeps in-frame sequences only. Checked studies attribute under half of the gap to unresolved V genes and leave the rest unexplained. The sample table holds around 80,000 clones, of which 70% to 90% were seen once. The ten largest account for under 11% of the sample. Taken with the paper, the label for time point translates to: about 28 days (+/-7) after the second vaccine dose. The sequenced sample was peripheral blood, obtained 28 days after the second AZD1222 dose. Every receptor here comes from an adult who received the AZD1222 COVID-19 vaccine.

This rearrangement joins TRBV6-6 to TRBJ2-7; perhaps TRBD2 as D (6 bases). The CDR3 sequence is 15 residues long. CDR1 is MNHNY, CDR2 SVGAGI, per germline (reference sequence). V was pared by 6 bases and J by 4 bases, with 19 bases between. The CDR3 is CASRERRESLYEQYF. The DNA for the CDR3 is TGTGCCAGCAGGGAGAGGAGGGAAAGTCTTTACGAGCAGTACTTC.

The chain couples TRBV6-1 to TRBJ2-1, with TRBD2 matching over 8 bases. Trimming at V came to 1 base and at J to 7 bases, leaving 6 bases not matched to a gene. CDR1 is MNHNS, CDR2 SASEGT, per germline. The CDR3 is 15 amino acids. The CDR3 here is CASSEVTGGRNEQFF. The CDR3, as DNA: TGTGCCAGCAGTGAAGTGACGGGGGGGCGGAATGAGCAGTTCTTC.

This rearrangement joins TRBV7-3 to TRBJ2-1; 12 bases fit TRBD2. CDR3 length: 16 amino acids. Germline CDR1 SGHTA, CDR2 FQGTGA. V trimming: 5 bases; J trimming: 4 bases; junction bases outside the gene matches: 6. In DNA, the CDR3 is TGTGCCAGCAGCCGGACTAGCGGGGCCAAATACAATGAGCAGTTCTTC. Translation gives CASSRTSGAKYNEQFF. Full variable domain (missing parts from reference TRBV7-3 and TRBJ2-1): GAGVSQTPSNKVTEKGKYVELRCDPISGHTALYWYRQSLGQGPEFLIYFQGTGAADDSGLPNDRFFAVRPEGSVSTLKIQRTERGDSAVYLCASSRTSGAKYNEQFFGPGTRLTVL.

V gene TRBV18 combines with J gene TRBJ2-3, with D maybe TRBD2 (5 bases). Germline V gene lookup returns CDR1 KGHSH and CDR2 LQKENI. V gave up 5 bases and J gave up 2 bases, with 23 bases separating them. This CDR3 comprises 18 residues. The CDR3 DNA is TGTGCCAGCTCAGCACGGCCTACAACAGAGGGATTCACAGATACGCAGTATTTT. Translating gives CASSARPTTEGFTDTQYF.

The rearrangement links TRBV19 to TRBJ2-7, with D uncertain. From germline, CDR1 is LNHDA and CDR2 SQIVND (reference sequence). This CDR3 has 13 residues. Trimming removed 3 bases at V and 5 bases at J, with 11 bases between. CDR3 in DNA: TGTGCCAGTAGTATTTCCGCCCGGGACGAGCAGTACTTC. It specifies CASSISARDEQYF. Full variable domain (missing parts from reference TRBV19 and TRBJ2-7): DGGITQSPKYLFRKEGQNVTLSCEQNLNHDAMYWYRQDPGQGLRLIYYSQIVNDFQKGDIAEGYSVSREKKESFPLTVTSAQKNPTAFYLCASSISARDEQYFGPGTRLTVT.

Only a few counts were recorded for this clone. This chain uses TRBV27 with TRBJ2-1; 8 nucleotides line up with TRBD1. Germline V lookup: CDR1 MNHEY, CDR2 SMNVEV (reference sequence). The CDR3 runs 20 residues. V lost 4 bases and J lost 4; bases outside the gene matches: 21. Written as DNA, the CDR3 is TGTGCCAGCAGTTCCCCGGGCCAGGGGGCGATCCCGTACGCATACAATGAGCAGTTCTTC. It specifies CASSSPGQGAIPYAYNEQFF.

The V gene is TRBV10-1, the J gene TRBJ2-7, with D maybe TRBD1 (5 bases). V lost 3 bases and J 5 bases, leaving 14 bases between the germline ends. CDR3 length: 14 amino acids. The germline V gene encodes CDR1 WNHNN and CDR2 SYGVQD (reference sequence). The CDR3, as DNA: TGCGCCAGCAGTGAACAAAGGGGAAGCGACGAGCAGTACTTC. Protein sequence: CASSEQRGSDEQYF.

This sequence joins TRBV19 and TRBJ1-1; D call uncertain. The CDR3 has 13 residues. Deletions cut 3 bases from V and 3 bases from J, with 8 bases between. Germline V gene data show CDR1 as LNHDA and CDR2 as SQIVND (reference sequence). The CDR3 loop reads CASSIFPDTEAFF. CDR3 DNA: TGTGCCAGTAGTATCTTTCCGGACACTGAAGCTTTCTTT.

The V gene is TRBV10-3, the J gene TRBJ1-2; D gene uncertain. The CDR3 covers 14 residues. The V gene lost 3 bases and the J gene lost 8 bases, with 16 bases spanning the gap. The germline gives CDR1 ENHRY, CDR2 SYGVKD. In DNA, the CDR3 is TGTGCCATCAGTGAAAACCCGACGGCCCAGGGCTACACCTTC. Translation gives CAISENPTAQGYTF.

The rearrangement links TRBV28 to TRBJ1-3; no firm D call. The CDR3 runs to 17 residues. The germline CDR1 and CDR2 sequences are MDHEN and SYDVKM. Trimming shortened V by 4 bases and J by 0 bases, and 16 bases separated the two germline ends. The CDR3 DNA sequence: TGTGCCAGCAGTTCATACGCCTTTCCCTCCTCTGGAAACACCATATATTTT. It translates to CASSSYAFPSSGNTIYF.

V and J are TRBV28 and TRBJ1-3, with TRBD1 as a possible D gene (5 bases). The length of the CDR3 is 15 residues. The germline CDR1 and CDR2 sequences are MDHEN and SYDVKM. With 3 bases removed from V and 0 bases from J, the gap between germline ends came to 9 bases. The CDR3 bases are TGTGCCAGCAGTTTCACAGGTCCCTCTGGAAACACCATATATTTT. Protein sequence: CASSFTGPSGNTIYF.

The chain couples TRBV28 to TRBJ1-5; unclear D gene. In germline, CDR1 is MDHEN, CDR2 SYDVKM. V gave up 8 bases and J gave up 0 bases, with 5 bases separating them. CDR3 length equals 12 residues. In DNA, the CDR3 is TGTGCCAGCTGTTATAGCAATCAGCCCCAGCATTTT. The encoded protein is CASCYSNQPQHF.

This chain joins TRBV27 and TRBJ2-1; 15 nucleotides align to TRBD2. The germline CDR1 and CDR2 sequences are MNHEY and SMNVEV (reference sequence). V was pared by 5 bases and J by 8 bases, with 7 bases of the junction left unmatched. The CDR3 has 16 residues. This chain's CDR3 is CASSLPGLAGGDEQFF. CDR3 nucleotide sequence: TGTGCCAGCAGTCTACCGGGACTAGCGGGGGGTGATGAGCAGTTCTTC.